What follows describes a single T cell receptor beta chain. The antigen is not known. A much bigger clone sits one base away, suggesting this may be a read error. With 32 V and 13 J primers, multiplex PCR amplified the TCR beta CDR3. Via MiXCR, TCRdb re-called the multiplex PCR reads, giving one row per CDR3 protein. The sample records thousands of distinct CDR3 sequences, 22% being singletons. This sample is drawn from a study of immune heterogeneity within non-small cell lung tumors. In the study overall: The tumors comprised a handful of squamous cell carcinomas, approximately 10 non-squamous carcinomas and 1 not otherwise specified.

The V end lost 10 bases, the J end lost 0 bases, and 12 bases lay between the germline ends. Germline values: CDR1 MNHEY, CDR2 SVGEGT. This CDR3 spans 14 amino acids. General observations from the study: Identical dominant CDR3 beta clonotypes recurred across a patient's tumor sites, together with site-unique high-frequency clones. High-frequency T-cell receptor beta clonotypes were largely distinct between individual patients.

As template, the study used bulk tumor genomic DNA at roughly 600 ng per sample. During surgery, each primary tumor gave multiple biopsies spaced as far apart as possible. Curative surgery was performed on patients who had untreated, newly diagnosed non-small cell lung cancer. Donation came from patients with newly diagnosed non-small cell lung cancer who were having surgery with curative intent. Source material: lung tumor tissue. The rearrangement uses TRBV6-2 or TRBV6-3 and TRBJ2-2; D might be TRBD1 or TRBD2, each matching 5 bases. This sequence originates from a man in his fifties or sixties with non-small cell lung cancer. CDR3 nucleotides: TGTGCCACTTGTAGAGGGGCGAACACCGGGGAGCTGTTTTTT. It translates to CATCRGANTGELFF.